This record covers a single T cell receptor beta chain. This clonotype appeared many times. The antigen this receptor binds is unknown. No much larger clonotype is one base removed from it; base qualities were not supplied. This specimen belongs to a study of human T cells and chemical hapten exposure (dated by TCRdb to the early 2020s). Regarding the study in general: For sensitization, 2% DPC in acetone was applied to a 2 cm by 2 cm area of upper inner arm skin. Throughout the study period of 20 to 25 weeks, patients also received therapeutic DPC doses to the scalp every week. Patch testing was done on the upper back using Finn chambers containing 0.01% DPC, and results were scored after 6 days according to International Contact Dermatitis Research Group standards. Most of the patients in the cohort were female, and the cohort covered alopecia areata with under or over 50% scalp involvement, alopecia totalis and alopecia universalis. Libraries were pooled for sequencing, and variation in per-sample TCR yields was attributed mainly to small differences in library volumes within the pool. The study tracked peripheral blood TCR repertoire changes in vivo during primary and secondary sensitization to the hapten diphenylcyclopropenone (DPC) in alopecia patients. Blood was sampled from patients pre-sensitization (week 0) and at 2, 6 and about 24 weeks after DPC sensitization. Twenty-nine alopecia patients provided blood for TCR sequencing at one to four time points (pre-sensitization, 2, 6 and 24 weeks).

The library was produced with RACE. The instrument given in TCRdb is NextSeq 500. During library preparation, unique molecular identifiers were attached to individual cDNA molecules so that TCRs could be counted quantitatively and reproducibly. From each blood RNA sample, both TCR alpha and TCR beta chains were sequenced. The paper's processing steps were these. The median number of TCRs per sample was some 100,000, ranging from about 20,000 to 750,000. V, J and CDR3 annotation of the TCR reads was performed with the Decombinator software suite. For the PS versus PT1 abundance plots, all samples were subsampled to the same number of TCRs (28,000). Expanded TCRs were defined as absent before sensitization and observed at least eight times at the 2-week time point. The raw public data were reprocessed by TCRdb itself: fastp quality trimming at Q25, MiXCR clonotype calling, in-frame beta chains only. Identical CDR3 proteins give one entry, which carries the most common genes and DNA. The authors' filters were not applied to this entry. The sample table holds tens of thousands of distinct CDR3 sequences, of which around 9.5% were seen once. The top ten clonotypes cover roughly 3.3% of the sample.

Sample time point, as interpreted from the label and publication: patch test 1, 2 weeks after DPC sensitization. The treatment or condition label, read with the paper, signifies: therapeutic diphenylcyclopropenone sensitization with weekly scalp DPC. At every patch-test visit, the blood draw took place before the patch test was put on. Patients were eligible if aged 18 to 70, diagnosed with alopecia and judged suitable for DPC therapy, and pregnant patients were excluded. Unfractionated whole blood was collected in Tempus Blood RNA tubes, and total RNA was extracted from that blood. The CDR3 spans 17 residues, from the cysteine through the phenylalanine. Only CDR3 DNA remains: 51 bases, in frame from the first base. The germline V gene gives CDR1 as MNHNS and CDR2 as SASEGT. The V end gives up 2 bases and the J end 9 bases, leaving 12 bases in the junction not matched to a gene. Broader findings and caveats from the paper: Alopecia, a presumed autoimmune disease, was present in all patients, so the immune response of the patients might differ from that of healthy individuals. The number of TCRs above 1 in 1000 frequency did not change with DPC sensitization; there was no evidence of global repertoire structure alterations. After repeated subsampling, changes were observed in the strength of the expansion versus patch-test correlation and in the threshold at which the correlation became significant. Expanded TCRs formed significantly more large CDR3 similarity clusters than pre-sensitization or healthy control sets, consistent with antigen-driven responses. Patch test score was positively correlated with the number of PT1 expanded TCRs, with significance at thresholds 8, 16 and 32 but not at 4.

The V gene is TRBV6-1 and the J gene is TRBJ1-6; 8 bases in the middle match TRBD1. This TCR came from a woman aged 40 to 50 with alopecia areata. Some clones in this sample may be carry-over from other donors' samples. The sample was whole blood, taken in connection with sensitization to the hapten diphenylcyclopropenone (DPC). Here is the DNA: TGTGCCAGCAGTGAAACCAGGGGGCTCCTCCTAGGTTCACCCCTCCACTTT. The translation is CASSETRGLLLGSPLHF.